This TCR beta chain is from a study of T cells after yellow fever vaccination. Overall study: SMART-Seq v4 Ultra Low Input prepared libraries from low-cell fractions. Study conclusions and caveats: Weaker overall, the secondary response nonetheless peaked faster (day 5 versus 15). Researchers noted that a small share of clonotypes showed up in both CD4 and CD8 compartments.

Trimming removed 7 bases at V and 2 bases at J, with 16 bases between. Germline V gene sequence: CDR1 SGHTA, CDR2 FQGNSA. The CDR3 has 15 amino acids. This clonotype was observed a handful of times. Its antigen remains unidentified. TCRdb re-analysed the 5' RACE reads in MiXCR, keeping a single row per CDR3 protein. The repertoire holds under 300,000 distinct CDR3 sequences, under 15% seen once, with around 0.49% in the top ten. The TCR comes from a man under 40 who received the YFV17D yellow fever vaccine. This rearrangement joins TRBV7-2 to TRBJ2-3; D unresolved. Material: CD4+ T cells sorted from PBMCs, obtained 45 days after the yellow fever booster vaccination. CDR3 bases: TGTGCCAGCAAGTCGGTCGCGGCCCCCACAGATACGCAGTATTTT. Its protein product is CASKSVAAPTDTQYF.